A selection of T cell receptor beta chains follows, all from one sample in a study of blood T cell repertoires in COVID-19. Sequenced by immunoSEQ multiplex PCR; TCRdb stores in-frame clones only, minus some. The table has under 50,000 clones, roughly 82% seen once. The specimen was peripheral blood. The receptors were sampled from a man aged 40-49 years with acute or convalescent COVID-19. Both conserved end residues are part of each CDR3. D genes are given only for firm matches. Clone size appears in some rows only: once, few, many, or a class for an expanded clone.

j_call,d_call,clone_size,v_call,cdr3_aa,cdr3_nt
TRBJ1-5,TRBD1,.,TRBV27,CASSPGQGLYQPQHF,TGTGCCAGCAGCCCGGGACAGGGTCTTTATCAGCCCCAGCATTTT
TRBJ2-7,TRBD1,.,TRBV28,CASSPRTDRGYEQYF,TGTGCCAGCAGCCCTCGGACTGACAGGGGCTACGAGCAGTACTTC
TRBJ2-5,TRBD2,.,TRBV7-2,CASSPGLAGGQETQYF,TGTGCCAGCAGCCCGGGACTAGCGGGGGGGCAAGAGACCCAGTACTTC
TRBJ2-6,TRBD1,.,TRBV29-1,CSVGQGGGANVLTF,TGCAGCGTTGGACAGGGGGGCGGGGCCAACGTCCTGACTTTC
TRBJ1-6,TRBD1,.,TRBV6-5,CASSTDRGNSPLHF,TGTGCCAGCAGTACGGACAGGGGGAATTCACCCCTCCACTTT
TRBJ2-7,TRBD1,.,TRBV27,CASSPVRTGGSEQYF,TGTGCCAGCAGTCCGGTTCGGACAGGGGGCAGCGAGCAGTACTTC
TRBJ1-2,.,.,TRBV15,CATSHPGGGAKGYTF,TGTGCCACCAGCCACCCCGGAGGGGGGGCGAAAGGCTACACCTTC
TRBJ2-5,TRBD1,.,TRBV7-2,CASSPTGGTLTQYF,TGTGCCAGCAGCCCAACAGGGGGGACGCTCACCCAGTACTTC
TRBJ2-2,TRBD1,.,TRBV7-2,CATGDRGSRELFF,TGTGCCACGGGGGACAGGGGGAGCCGGGAGCTGTTTTTT
TRBJ1-2,.,.,TRBV7-3,CASSLDGGNYGYTF,TGTGCCAGCAGCTTAGACGGGGGTAACTATGGCTACACCTTC
TRBJ1-1,TRBD1,.,TRBV6-5,CASSQTGAFTTEAFF,TGTGCCAGCAGTCAGACAGGGGCCTTCACCACTGAAGCTTTCTTT
TRBJ2-1,.,.,TRBV14,CASSQGGGAYNEQFF,TGTGCCAGCAGCCAAGGAGGGGGGGCTTACAATGAGCAGTTCTTC
TRBJ1-1,.,.,TRBV6-5,CASSYRGDTEAFF,TGTGCCAGCAGTTACAGGGGTGACACTGAAGCTTTCTTT
TRBJ2-3,TRBD1,few,TRBV30,CAWTIPGQATDTQYF,TGTGCCTGGACTATACCGGGACAGGCCACAGATACGCAGTATTTT
TRBJ2-3,.,.,TRBV5-1,CASKEFTSTDTQYF,TGCGCCAGCAAGGAGTTTACTAGCACAGATACGCAGTATTTT
TRBJ1-5,.,.,TRBV5-1,CASSFEGGNQPQHF,TGCGCCAGCAGCTTTGAGGGAGGCAATCAGCCCCAGCATTTT
TRBJ1-4,TRBD1,few,TRBV4-3,CASSQDRWDSFNEKLFF,TGCGCCAGCAGCCAAGATCGATGGGACAGTTTTAATGAAAAACTGTTTTTT
TRBJ1-5,TRBD1,once,TRBV28,CASSPTTGVDGQPQHF,TGTGCCAGCAGTCCTACGACAGGGGTTGACGGTCAGCCCCAGCATTTT
TRBJ2-1,.,few,TRBV19,CASRPTNEQFF,TGTGCCAGTAGACCAACAAATGAGCAGTTCTTC
TRBJ2-5,TRBD2,.,TRBV4-1,CASSQGWMGTSGGETQYF,TGCGCCAGCAGCCAAGGATGGATGGGGACTAGCGGGGGAGAGACCCAGTACTTC
TRBJ2-3,TRBD2,.,TRBV10-3,CAISGTSDKGTDTQYF,TGTGCCATCAGTGGGACTAGCGATAAGGGGACAGATACGCAGTATTTT
TRBJ2-7,.,.,TRBV2,CASLDPGRDYEQYF,TGTGCCAGCCTAGACCCAGGGCGGGATTACGAGCAGTACTTC
TRBJ2-2,.,.,TRBV3-1/TRBV3-2,CASSQDLVRGPSPNTGELFF,TGTGCCAGCAGCCAAGATCTAGTGCGGGGGCCCTCCCCAAACACCGGGGAGCTGTTTTTT
TRBJ1-5,.,once,TRBV2,CASSRFVGQPQHF,TGTGCCAGCAGTCGATTCGTCGGTCAGCCCCAGCATTTT
TRBJ2-2,.,.,TRBV6-5,CASRTARNTGELFF,TGTGCCAGTCGGACAGCGCGGAACACCGGGGAGCTGTTTTTT
TRBJ1-6,TRBD1,.,TRBV11-2,CASSQALYTGQGISPLHF,TGTGCCAGCAGCCAAGCCCTTTACACGGGACAGGGGATTTCACCCCTCCACTTT
TRBJ1-2,.,.,TRBV7-2,CASSIGQGPYGYTF,TGTGCCAGCAGCATAGGCCAGGGGCCCTATGGCTACACCTTC
TRBJ2-1,TRBD2,.,TRBV4-2,CASSQDWALAGGRNEQFF,TGTGCCAGCAGCCAAGATTGGGCACTAGCGGGGGGGCGAAATGAGCAGTTCTTC
TRBJ1-2,TRBD1,.,TRBV2,CASSPDRGERRDGYTF,TGTGCCAGCAGTCCAGACAGGGGGGAAAGAAGAGATGGCTACACCTTC
TRBJ1-1,.,few,TRBV28,CASKLRSDTEAFF,TGTGCCAGCAAGTTGCGGTCAGACACTGAAGCTTTCTTT
TRBJ1-3,.,.,TRBV6-5,CASNNWGNTIYF,TGTGCCAGTAATAACTGGGGAAACACCATATATTTT
TRBJ1-5,.,.,TRBV28,CASSPSTGFGAIDQPQHF,TGTGCCAGCAGTCCCTCAACAGGGTTTGGCGCAATCGATCAGCCCCAGCATTTT
TRBJ2-3,TRBD1,.,TRBV5-1,CASSLGGQGGADTQYF,TGCGCCAGCAGCTTGGGGGGACAGGGTGGTGCAGATACGCAGTATTTT
TRBJ1-2,.,.,TRBV2,CASSEEGSGGRYGYTF,TGTGCCAGCAGTGAAGAGGGGTCCGGCGGACGATATGGCTACACCTTC
TRBJ1-1,.,.,TRBV29-1,CSVYLQINTEAFF,TGCAGCGTTTACCTACAGATAAACACTGAAGCTTTCTTT
TRBJ1-1,TRBD1,once,TRBV7-2,CASRLELTWTGSTEAFF,TGTGCCAGCAGGTTAGAGCTAACCTGGACAGGGAGCACTGAAGCTTTCTTT
TRBJ2-5,TRBD2,.,TRBV7-9,CASSLAGGGVMETQYF,TGTGCCAGCAGCTTAGCGGGCGGGGGGGTAATGGAGACCCAGTACTTC
TRBJ2-2,.,.,TRBV5-8,CASSLLGPGELFF,TGTGCCAGCAGCTTGCTGGGCCCCGGGGAGCTGTTTTTT
TRBJ2-3,.,once,TRBV4-3,CASSQGGPRTDTQYF,TGCGCCAGCAGCCAGGGGGGGCCCCGAACAGATACGCAGTATTTT
TRBJ1-2,.,once,TRBV3-1/TRBV3-2,CASSQTGIHGYTF,TGTGCCAGCAGCCAAACAGGGATCCATGGCTACACCTTC
TRBJ1-3,.,.,TRBV7-2,CASSLNGISGNTIYF,TGTGCCAGCAGCCTTAATGGCATATCTGGAAACACCATATATTTT
TRBJ2-1,.,once,TRBV27,CASMGGPNEQFF,TGTGCCAGCATGGGGGGGCCCAATGAGCAGTTCTTC